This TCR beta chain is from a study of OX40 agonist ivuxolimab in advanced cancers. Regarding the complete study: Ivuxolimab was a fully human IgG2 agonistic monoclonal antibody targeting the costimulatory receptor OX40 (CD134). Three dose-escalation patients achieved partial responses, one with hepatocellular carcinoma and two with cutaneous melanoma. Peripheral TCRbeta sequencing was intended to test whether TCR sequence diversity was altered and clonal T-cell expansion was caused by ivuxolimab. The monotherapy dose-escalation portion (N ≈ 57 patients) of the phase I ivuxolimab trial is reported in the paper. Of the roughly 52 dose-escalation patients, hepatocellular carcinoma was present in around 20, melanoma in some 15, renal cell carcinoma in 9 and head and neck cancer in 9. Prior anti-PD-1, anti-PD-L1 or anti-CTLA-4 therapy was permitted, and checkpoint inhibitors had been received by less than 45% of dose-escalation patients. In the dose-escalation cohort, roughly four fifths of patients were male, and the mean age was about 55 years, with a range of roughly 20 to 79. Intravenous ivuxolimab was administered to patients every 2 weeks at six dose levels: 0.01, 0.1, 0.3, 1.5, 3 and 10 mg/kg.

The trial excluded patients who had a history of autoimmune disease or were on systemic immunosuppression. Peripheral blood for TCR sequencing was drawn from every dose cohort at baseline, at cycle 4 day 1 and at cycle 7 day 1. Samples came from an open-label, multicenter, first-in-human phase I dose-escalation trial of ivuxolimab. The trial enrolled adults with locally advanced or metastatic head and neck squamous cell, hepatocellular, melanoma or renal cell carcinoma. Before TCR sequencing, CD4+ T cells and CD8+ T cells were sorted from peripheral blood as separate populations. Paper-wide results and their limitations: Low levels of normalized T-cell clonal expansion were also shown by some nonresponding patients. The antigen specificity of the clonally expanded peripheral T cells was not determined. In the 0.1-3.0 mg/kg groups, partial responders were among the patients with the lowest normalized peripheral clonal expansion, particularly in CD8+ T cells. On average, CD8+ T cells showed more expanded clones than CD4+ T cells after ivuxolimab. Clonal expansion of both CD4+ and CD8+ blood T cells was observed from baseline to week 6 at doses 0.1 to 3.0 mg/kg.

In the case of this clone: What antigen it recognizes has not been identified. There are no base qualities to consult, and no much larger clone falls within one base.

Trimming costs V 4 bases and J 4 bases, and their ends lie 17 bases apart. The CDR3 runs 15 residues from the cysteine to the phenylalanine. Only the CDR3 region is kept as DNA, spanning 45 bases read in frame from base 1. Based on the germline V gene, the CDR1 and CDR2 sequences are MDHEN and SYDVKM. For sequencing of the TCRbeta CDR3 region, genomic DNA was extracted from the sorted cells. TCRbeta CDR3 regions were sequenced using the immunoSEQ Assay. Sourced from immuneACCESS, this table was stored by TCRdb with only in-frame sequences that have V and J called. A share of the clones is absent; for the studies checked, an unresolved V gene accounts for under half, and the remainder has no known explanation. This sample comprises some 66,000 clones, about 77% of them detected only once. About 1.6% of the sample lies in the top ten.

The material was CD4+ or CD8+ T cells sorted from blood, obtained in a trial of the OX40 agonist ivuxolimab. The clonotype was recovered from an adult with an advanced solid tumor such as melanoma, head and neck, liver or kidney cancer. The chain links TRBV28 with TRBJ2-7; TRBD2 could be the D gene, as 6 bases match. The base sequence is TGTGCCAGCAGTTCGGCTGGAGGGAACGAATACGAGCAGTACTTC. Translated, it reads CASSSAGGNEYEQYF.